The rows below give T cell receptor beta chains drawn from one sample of a study of Ad26.COV2.S vaccination and SARS-CoV-2 variants. Clones were read by immunoSEQ multiplex PCR, and TCRdb kept only the in-frame ones, dropping some. The profile shows hundreds of thousands of clones, under 90% of them singletons. Sequenced material: peripheral blood, taken in a trial of Ad26.COV2.S vaccine versus placebo. All receptors come from a person between 18 and 65 years old who received the Ad26.COV2.S COVID-19 vaccine or a placebo. Each CDR3 is given with its conserved first and last residue. D genes are given only for firm matches.

j_call	v_call	d_call	cdr3_aa
TRBJ2-7	TRBV7-9	-	CASSLVEGMIYEQYF
TRBJ2-3	TRBV11-3	-	CASSSRGWTDTQYF
TRBJ2-4	TRBV2	-	CASSVRGVIAKNIQYF
TRBJ1-1	TRBV10-3	-	CAISRTGPEAFF
TRBJ1-5	TRBV10-3	-	CAISEFGGEEPQHF
TRBJ2-7	TRBV3-1/TRBV3-2	TRBD2	CASSPGLAGSIYEQYF
TRBJ2-3	TRBV27	-	CASSLVREASTDTQYF
TRBJ2-7	TRBV7-3	TRBD1	CASSVSGQVGEQYF
TRBJ1-4	TRBV6-2/TRBV6-3	-	CASSSFQGTGKLFF
TRBJ2-3	TRBV10-1	-	CASSTGLDTDTQYF
TRBJ1-2	TRBV5-1	TRBD1	CASSLGTGGGYGYTF
TRBJ2-4	TRBV6-5	-	CASSYPGAQSKNIQYF
TRBJ1-2	TRBV5-4	-	CASSLDRAGGYTF
TRBJ1-5	TRBV11-2	-	CASSLGAGRNQPQHF
TRBJ1-1	TRBV13	-	CASSLGPWTDTNTEAFF
TRBJ2-1	TRBV7-9	-	CASSVGRAYNEQFF
TRBJ2-5	TRBV11-2	TRBD2	CASSSLASGGWQETQYF
TRBJ1-1	TRBV3-1/TRBV3-2	-	CASSPTEAFF
TRBJ2-7	TRBV19	-	CASSLRGASEQYF
TRBJ1-6	TRBV4-3	-	CASSRGMEGLEKPNSPLHF
TRBJ2-5	TRBV19	TRBD2	CASKAGGWETQYF
TRBJ2-2	TRBV4-1	-	CASSQGDLNPGELFF
TRBJ2-5	TRBV7-7	-	CASSHSGSTQETQYF
TRBJ2-5	TRBV18	-	CASSPFAGRQETQYF
TRBJ2-1	TRBV7-2	-	CASSHHRGLRRSEQFF
TRBJ2-1	TRBV19	TRBD1	CASSRGQGWDEQFF
TRBJ1-2	TRBV5-4	TRBD1	CASSEGQTAYGYTF
TRBJ1-1	TRBV6-2/TRBV6-3	-	CASSSRRGTEAFF
TRBJ2-3	TRBV6-2/TRBV6-3	-	CASSYSWGAEDTQYF
TRBJ1-4	TRBV5-1	-	CASKGGTSNEKLFF
TRBJ2-7	TRBV24-1	-	CATSDPKAAESSYEQYF
TRBJ2-5	TRBV18	TRBD2	CASSPAGGRLGETQYF
TRBJ2-7	TRBV15	-	CATSRDSGNQYF
TRBJ2-1	TRBV4-2	-	CASSQGGGGGSYNEQFF
TRBJ1-2	TRBV14	TRBD1	CASSPLDRGRRGGYTF
TRBJ1-4	TRBV5-1	-	CASSLGSWRDGGEKLFF
TRBJ1-3	TRBV6-5	-	CASSSNPAGNTIYF
TRBJ1-1	TRBV2	-	CASSEAGATEAFF
TRBJ1-4	TRBV5-1	-	CASSWVGEKLFF
TRBJ2-3	TRBV29-1	-	CSVDGGADTQYF
TRBJ1-2	TRBV9	-	CASSVGNRSSGYTF
TRBJ2-7	TRBV5-1	-	CASTTSLGRGYEQYF
TRBJ2-5	TRBV6-5	TRBD2	CASSKKSGGEETQYF
TRBJ1-5	TRBV28	TRBD1	CASRAGALRQGARQPQHF
TRBJ1-2	TRBV12-3/TRBV12-4	-	CASSLREYGYTF
TRBJ2-7	TRBV15	TRBD2	CATSRGLAFSYEQYF
TRBJ1-6	TRBV3-1/TRBV3-2	TRBD1	CASSQLGQGVGNSPLHF
TRBJ1-1	TRBV11-2	-	CASSSSGGWREAFF
TRBJ2-7	TRBV23-1	-	CASSQSSSNNEQYF
TRBJ1-4	TRBV5-4	-	CASSYGRSEKLFF
TRBJ2-7	TRBV13	TRBD1	CASSLTGQGLYEQYF
TRBJ1-2	TRBV7-9	-	CASSVASSGYTF
TRBJ2-1	TRBV15	-	CATSSGPGDEQFF
TRBJ2-7	TRBV13	-	CASSLGPIYEQYF
TRBJ1-4	TRBV14	-	CASSRRTATNEKLFF
TRBJ2-7	TRBV11-2	-	CASSLSLPAQGDYEQYF
TRBJ2-1	TRBV4-3	-	CASSRITGVASGNEQFF
TRBJ1-2	TRBV19	-	CASSTGEGIYGYTF